One sample yielded the 18 T cell receptor beta chains listed below, sequenced in a study of OX40 agonist ivuxolimab in advanced cancers. To prepare the library, the immunoSEQ multiplex PCR assay was applied. Sourced from immuneACCESS, this table was stored by TCRdb with only in-frame sequences that have V and J called. A share of the clones is absent; for the studies checked, an unresolved V gene accounts for under half, and the remainder has no known explanation. The sample table contains fewer than 140,000 clones; only one count was recorded for about nine tenths of them. Of the sample, approximately 0.52% is held by the ten largest clones. The source material was CD4+ or CD8+ T cells sorted from blood, sampled in a trial of the OX40 agonist ivuxolimab. These receptors all stem from an adult with an advanced solid tumor such as melanoma, head and neck, liver or kidney cancer.

The chain is built from TRBV11-2 and TRBJ2-7, with D tentatively TRBD2 (5 bases). The length of the CDR3 is 13 residues. Germline loops: CDR1 SGHAT, CDR2 FQNNGV. V lost 6 bases and J lost 1, with 10 bases in between. CDR3 DNA: TGTGCCAGCAGACTACTAGGTTCCTACGAGCAGTACTTC. Its translation: CASRLLGSYEQYF.

The DNA of the CDR3 is TGTGCCAGCACCACTCGACAGGGTCTCAATCAGCCCCAGCATTTT. It yields the protein CASTTRQGLNQPQHF. The V and J genes are TRBV28 and TRBJ1-5; 7 bases fit TRBD1. CDR1 MDHEN and CDR2 SYDVKM come from the germline V gene. This CDR3 spans 15 amino acids. After removal of 7 bases from V and 3 bases from J, the junction contained 9 bases not matched to a gene.

The rearrangement joins TRBV15 to TRBJ1-1; D may be TRBD1 (6 bases). The CDR3 is made up of 15 amino acids. V lost 1 base and J 9 bases, leaving 18 bases between the germline ends. Germline-derived CDR1 and CDR2 are LNHNV and YYDKDF (reference sequence). CDR3 amino acids: CATSRGGGSNVKAFF. The DNA for the CDR3 is TGTGCCACCAGCAGAGGAGGGGGGTCGAACGTGAAAGCTTTCTTT.

The genes are TRBV27 and TRBJ2-4; 10 nucleotides line up with TRBD1. The CDR3 has 14 residues. The V gene's germline CDR1 is MNHEY and CDR2 SMNVEV (reference sequence). After removal of 5 bases from V and 7 bases from J, the junction contained 5 bases not matched to a gene. CDR3 in amino acids: CASSIDRGRNIQYF. CDR3 DNA: TGTGCCAGCAGTATTGACAGGGGGCGGAACATTCAGTACTTC.

CDR3 DNA: TGCGCCAGCAGCTTGGGCAGGTTAAATGAAAAACTGTTTTTT. It specifies CASSLGRLNEKLFF. This chain connects TRBV5-1 to TRBJ1-4; D is ambiguous. CDR1 and CDR2 from the germline V gene are SGHRS and YFSETQ. The germline V and J ends were trimmed by 0 bases and 5 bases, with 8 bases remaining between them. This CDR3 has 14 amino acids.

The chain recombines TRBV6-1 with TRBJ1-6; D unresolved. Germline CDR1 is MNHNS and CDR2 is SASEGT. The CDR3 consists of 11 residues. Deletions cut 5 bases from V and 8 bases from J, with 4 bases between. The CDR3 loop is CASSYDSPLHF. The CDR3, as DNA: TGTGCCAGCAGTTACGATTCACCCCTCCACTTT.

The chain uses TRBV19 and TRBJ2-6; no reliable D call. The V gene lost 3 bases and the J gene lost 0 bases, with 12 bases spanning the gap. CDR3 size: 17 residues. CDR1 LNHDA and CDR2 SQIVND come from the germline V gene (reference sequence). The CDR3: CASSIMLRHSGANVLTF. The CDR3, as DNA: TGTGCCAGTAGTATTATGCTCAGGCACTCTGGGGCCAACGTCCTGACTTTC.

The rearrangement uses TRBV5-1 and TRBJ2-7; tentative D call: TRBD2 (5 bases). Germline V CDR1 and CDR2: SGHRS, YFSETQ. V lost 0 bases and J lost 6, with 13 bases in between. The CDR3 totals 14 residues. CDR3 sequence (DNA): TGCGCCAGCAGCTTGGATGTGAGGGATTTCGAGCAGTACTTC. Its protein product is CASSLDVRDFEQYF.

J is TRBJ1-5 and V is TRBV27; 9 positions agree with TRBD1. The germline V gene encodes CDR1 MNHEY and CDR2 SMNVEV (reference sequence). The CDR3 contains 15 residues. The V segment lost 5 bases and the J segment 1 base; nucleotides outside the gene matches: 3. The CDR3 nucleotides read TGTGCCAGCAGTCTAGGGACAGGGAGCAATCAGCCCCAGCATTTT. Encoded protein: CASSLGTGSNQPQHF.

The gene calls are TRBV6-6 and TRBJ2-7; unclear D gene. V dropped 2 bases and J dropped 6 bases, with 8 bases sitting between them. Germline loops: CDR1 MNHNY, CDR2 SVGAGI (reference sequence). The CDR3 is 12 amino acids. Written as DNA, the CDR3 is TGTGCCAGCAGTTACAGCCAGCCCGAGCAGTACTTC. Translation: CASSYSQPEQYF.

The chain links TRBV27 to TRBJ1-2; TRBD1 agrees at 11 bases. There are 16 residues in the CDR3. The germline gives CDR1 MNHEY, CDR2 SMNVEV (reference sequence). With 4 bases clipped from V and 8 bases from J, the junction kept 12 bases outside the gene matches. CDR3 nucleotides: TGTGCCAGCAGTTCGTATGCGGGACAGGGGGAAGAAGGCTACACCTTC. Protein sequence: CASSSYAGQGEEGYTF.

The gene calls are TRBV11-3 and TRBJ1-1; the D is unclear. The CDR3 extends over 13 amino acids. Trimming stripped 4 bases from V and 1 base from J, with 7 bases between. Germline V gene data show CDR1 as SGHNT and CDR2 as YENEEA. The CDR3 coding sequence is TGTGCCAGCAGCTCGACACCGAACACTGAAGCTTTCTTT. Protein product: CASSSTPNTEAFF.

This rearrangement joins TRBV30 to TRBJ2-7, with no clear D. Germline lookup yields CDR1 GTSNPN and CDR2 SVGIG (reference sequence). The CDR3 loop spans 11 amino acids. Trimming cost V 2 bases and J 3 bases, with 5 bases left between them. The chain's CDR3 is CAWSTGYEQYF. CDR3 in DNA: TGTGCCTGGAGTACGGGCTACGAGCAGTACTTC.

This chain links TRBV6-1 with TRBJ1-6; D ambiguous. From germline, CDR1 is MNHNS and CDR2 SASEGT. The CDR3 is made up of 14 amino acids. Trimming took 7 bases from V and 0 from J, leaving 7 bases between them. The CDR3 loop reads CASKGYSYNSPLHF. The CDR3 region has the DNA TGTGCCAGCAAGGGATACTCCTATAATTCACCCCTCCACTTT.

V and J are TRBV7-8 and TRBJ1-4; D not resolved. Germline V lookup: CDR1 SGHVS, CDR2 FQNEAQ. The CDR3 has 16 residues. The germline V and J ends were trimmed by 5 bases and 0 bases, with 13 bases remaining between them. CDR3 sequence (DNA): TGTGCCAGCAGCCCCTTGGACCGCGCAACTAATGAAAAACTGTTTTTT. Protein product: CASSPLDRATNEKLFF.

A few counts support this clone. This chain connects TRBV7-9 to TRBJ2-3; 15 nucleotides line up with TRBD2. Looked up from germline, CDR1 is SEHNR and CDR2 is FQNEAQ (reference sequence). Germline trimming cut 1 base from V and 6 bases from J; bases unmatched to any gene: 2. This CDR3 has 16 residues. CDR3 sequence (DNA): TGTGCCAGCAGCTTAGAAGGGACTAGCGGGGGGGATACGCAGTATTTT. Amino acid sequence: CASSLEGTSGGDTQYF.

The chain couples TRBV29-1 to TRBJ1-4; D is perhaps TRBD1 (5 bases). Per germline, CDR1 SQVTM and CDR2 ANQGSEA. The V gene lost 4 bases and the J gene lost 5 bases, with 8 bases spanning the gap. The CDR3 has 12 residues. This CDR3 is CSVAGGNEKLFF. Written as DNA, the CDR3 is TGCAGCGTTGCGGGGGGAAATGAAAAACTGTTTTTT.

The chain has TRBV19 and TRBJ2-7; D possibly corresponds to TRBD1 (6 bases). Trimming shortened V by 4 bases and J by 6 bases, and 22 bases separated the two germline ends. The germline V gene encodes CDR1 LNHDA and CDR2 SQIVND (reference sequence). This CDR3 spans 16 amino acids. CDR3 bases: TGTGCCAGTAGTAGACCGGGTTCAGGGGCGTTTATCGAGCAGTACTTC. Its protein is CASSRPGSGAFIEQYF.